This note documents a single T cell receptor (beta chain) sequence. This clone was found once. Its recognized antigen is unknown. No much larger clonotype is one base removed from it; base qualities were not supplied. This entry is derived from a study of cytomegalovirus exposure and HLA in healthy donors (dated by TCRdb to the late 2010s). Regarding the complete study: In an earlier analysis of roughly 590 of the donors, about 260 Gb of sequence data and 90 million to 130 million unique TCR beta sequences from about 179 million T cells were reported. An early release that covered around 590 HLA-typed donors contained approximately 320 gigabases of sequencing data and 70 million to 100 million unique TCR sequences. Of the roughly 400 genotyped donors, around 81% fell in the genetic ancestry cluster associated with self-reported Caucasian donors. The study aimed to test whether cataloging public T cell receptors could reveal signatures of past pathogen exposure. The study used immunosequencing to profile the T cell repertoires of 666 subjects and linked those repertoires to cytomegalovirus serostatus. A separate validation cohort of about 110 different subjects was used in addition to the approximately 700-subject first cohort. The study combined high-throughput TCR immunosequencing, statistical association of individual TCRs with disease status, and machine learning to predict cytomegalovirus infection status. A later analysis re-analyzed previously published TCR beta repertoires from hundreds of donors and added high-resolution HLA genotyping to study TCR occurrence patterns. Rather than drawing on any new phenotypic data, the later analysis identified candidate immune exposures from TCR beta sequences and the way those sequences occurred across donors. An earlier analysis of several hundred of the donors used high-throughput TCR beta sequencing to judge whether each TCR beta V gene segment behaved as functional or pseudogenic. Donor age, sex, ethnicity and CMV serostatus were collected together with the repertoire data. A later genetic analysis used genome-wide SNP genotypes for about 65% of the 666 donors, treating that subset as a discovery cohort. All discovery cohort repertoires had been generated on a single sequencing platform. Both class I and class II loci were covered by HLA typing, at four-digit resolution. The number of donors typed differed by locus, with about 629-640 for A, B, C, DRB1 and DQB1, around 500 for DQA1, 606 for DPA1, and over 400 for DPB1. Several DR-DQ haplotypes were treated as single units for association and clustering because of strong linkage in the cohort. On average, 235,054 unique TCR beta nucleotide sequences were sequenced per donor among a few hundred genotyped donors of the cohort, with roughly 19% of those sequences being non-productive.

The cohort comprised some 680 healthy bone marrow donors. At the time of sampling, all cohort members were nominally healthy, though unrecorded immune exposures were likely present. The donor was CMV seronegative and belonged to the group of 320 or so seronegative cohort members. Every donor gave a peripheral blood sample, and the peripheral blood mononuclear cells from that sample were used for TCR beta sequencing. The Qiagen DNeasy Blood Extraction Kit was used to extract genomic DNA from the blood cell samples. Taken from the germline V gene, the CDR1 and CDR2 loops are KGHSH and LQKENI. Measured from the cysteine to the phenylalanine, the CDR3 is 15 residues long. The read is trimmed to its CDR3 DNA, 45 bases read in frame from base 1. The junction shows trimming of 2 bases on V and 6 bases on J, and the gene matches do not reach 7 bases of it. Paper-wide results and their limitations: The cohort was sequenced for TCR beta chains only, and without alpha or paired-chain data the features that could be detected were limited. Most CMV-associated TCR beta chains appeared to be HLA-restricted in a later analysis, and the HLA associations seemed to be driven largely by CMV exposure. When HLA alleles, especially DR and DQ, strongly co-occurred, attributing TCR associations to individual alleles was difficult. The sequencing pipeline was judged likely to have produced a cluster of highly shared sequence variants as a technical artifact. Immune exposure information for the cohort was limited to CMV serostatus. In vitro tests confirmed that three of the cytomegalovirus-associated TCR beta chains recognize cytomegalovirus antigens. A later genetic analysis reported fewer N-insertions in productive TCRs among donors in an Asian-associated ancestry cluster than the roughly 690-donor mean. In both the original and validation cohorts, the classifier was reported to diagnose cytomegalovirus status with high specificity and sensitivity. A further reported finding was that TCR beta sequences accurately predicted the HLA-A and HLA-B alleles for most subjects in the first cohort. An earlier analysis of roughly 570 of the donors showed that most TCR beta V segments appeared in productive rearrangements either about 87% or about 30% of the time, which broadly matched IMGT annotations. Some IMGT-functional V segments, including TRBV6-2 and TRBV6-3, could not be distinguished by the 87-base-pair reads and were therefore excluded. The earlier analysis of about 600 of the donors excluded fewer than 20 rarely observed V segments, including chromosome 9 orphons, because counts were too low. Linkage disequilibrium might explain the correlated functional status among segregating V segments, but an unknown experimental factor could not be ruled out. Because HLA typing was missing for some donors at each locus, association tests included only the typed subset. A total of about 150 TCR beta chains were listed by the study as associated with cytomegalovirus. In a later analysis, TCR association rates were found to vary across HLA loci, with the most associated TCRs seen for DRB1 alleles and the fewest for HLA-C alleles. Across donors, most TCR sequences were observed very rarely, whereas some public TCRs were present in many individuals. In a later analysis, HLA-associated TCR beta chains showed more clonal expansion and lower generation probabilities than non-associated chains that were equally common. A later analysis reported that several top co-occurrence clusters appeared linked to parvovirus B19, influenza, CMV and Epstein-Barr virus. According to the authors, the approach could potentially be generalized to other disease states and immunological phenotypes. Specific HLA alleles were associated with some 15,000 TCR beta sequences at a false discovery rate of 0.05 in a later analysis. Sequencing depth was assumed to be roughly uniform across donors in the presence/absence analyses, though that assumption may not hold. A later genetic analysis associated a missense DCLRE1C variant with V-gene and J-gene trimming of TCR beta chains, and an independent cohort replicated the association.

Libraries came from the immunoSEQ multiplex PCR assay. The multiplex PCR relied on a mix of 60 forward primers for TCR Vbeta segments and 13 reverse primers for TCR Jbeta segments. A multiplex PCR assay on genomic DNA amplified the CDR3 region of rearranged TCR beta genes. Amplified TCR beta libraries were sequenced as 87-base-pair reads on the Illumina HiSeq System. In the paper's pipeline: A later analysis tallied 75 million to 95 million unique TCR beta chains across the 666 repertoires, and around 12 million of those chains were shared by two or more donors. Raw reads were error-corrected and collapsed into unique sequences by a nearest-neighbor algorithm in which closely related sequences were merged to remove PCR and sequencing errors. To assign V, D and J gene segments, CDR3 sequences were aligned to IMGT reference sequences. For a sequence to be retained, a match of at least six nucleotides to both a V gene segment and a J gene segment was required. Rearrangements were classified as productive when the CDR3 lacked stop codons and remained in frame with V and J, and all other rearrangements were classified as non-productive. CDR3 was defined by IMGT convention, running from the second conserved V-encoded cysteine to the conserved J-encoded phenylalanine. The earlier analysis of some 540 of the donors excluded any sequence lacking an unambiguous match to a single V gene segment. An earlier analysis of several hundred of the donors called V segments functional above 56.7% productive rearrangements and segregating when the between-donor standard deviation exceeded 5%. A statistical classification framework was developed to diagnose cytomegalovirus status using the catalog of TCR beta chain sequences. A later analysis assigned V and J genes by comparing TCR nucleotide sequences with IMGT/GENE-DB human TR gene sequences. The TCRdist pipeline was used in a later analysis to assign CDR3 sequences and most-parsimonious VDJ recombination scenarios. In a later analysis, each TCR beta chain was defined by its CDR3 amino acid sequence together with its V-gene family, and reads lacking a unique V-gene family were excluded. A later analysis removed 500 to 600 highly shared, low-generation-probability nucleotide sequences to deal with suspected cross-contamination and a sequencing artifact. For each public chain, a later analysis derived a clonal expansion index from normalized ranks of inferred template counts within each repertoire. Generation probabilities in a later analysis came from a VDJ recombination model fitted to out-of-frame rearrangements, and those results were checked against IGoR. A later analysis scored TCR-TCR, TCR-HLA and TCR-CMV co-occurrence with hypergeometric tests, applying a repertoire-size bias correction to TCR pairs. A later analysis estimated false discovery rates by permuting HLA or CMV assignments 20 times. A later analysis grouped co-occurring TCRs with DBSCAN, adding TCRdist sequence similarity when clustering within HLA-allele-positive subsets. Repertoires with fewer than 30,000 or more than 120,000 public chains, plus five repertoires with anomalous nucleotide sharing, were excluded from co-occurrence clustering. TCRdb's version of the immuneACCESS table is confined to in-frame rearrangements and falls short of the full clone set. An unresolved V gene accounts for under half of the shortfall where checked; the remainder is of unknown origin. V, J and clone size derive from that table, while D and trimming were established from the DNA sequence. Recorded for this sample are under 250,000 clones; roughly 79% of them occurred a single time. The top ten hold around 1.9% of the sample.

Sequences were obtained from PBMCs. The V gene is TRBV18 and the J gene is TRBJ2-1; TRBD2 matches 7 bases in the middle. The sequence derives from a man aged 25 to 45 in good health and CMV-seronegative. The CDR3 protein is CASSPYAGAPNEQFF. In nucleotide form, the sequence is TGTGCCAGCTCACCATATGCGGGAGCCCCCAATGAGCAGTTCTTC.